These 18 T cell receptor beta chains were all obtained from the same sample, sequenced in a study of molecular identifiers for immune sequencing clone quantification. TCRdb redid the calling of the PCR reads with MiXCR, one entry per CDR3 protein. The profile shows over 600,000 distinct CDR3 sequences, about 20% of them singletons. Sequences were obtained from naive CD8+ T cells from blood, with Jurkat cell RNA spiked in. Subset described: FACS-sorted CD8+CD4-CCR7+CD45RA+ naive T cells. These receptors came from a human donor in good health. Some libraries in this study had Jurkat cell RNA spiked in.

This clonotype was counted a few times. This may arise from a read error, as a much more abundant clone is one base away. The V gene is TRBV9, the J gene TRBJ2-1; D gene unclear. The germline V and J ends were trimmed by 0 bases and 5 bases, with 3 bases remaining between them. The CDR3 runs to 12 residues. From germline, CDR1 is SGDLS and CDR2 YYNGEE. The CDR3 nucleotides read TGTGCCAGCAGCGTAGGGGACAATGAGCAGTTCTTC. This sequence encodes CASSVGDNEQFF.

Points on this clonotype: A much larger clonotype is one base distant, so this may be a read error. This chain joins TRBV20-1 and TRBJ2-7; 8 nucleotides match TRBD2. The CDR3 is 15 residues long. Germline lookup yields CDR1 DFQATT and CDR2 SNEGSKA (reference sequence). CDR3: CSARPPGLGSHEQYF. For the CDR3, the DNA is TGCAGTGCTAGACCCCCGGGACTAGGCTCCCACGAGCAGTACTTC.

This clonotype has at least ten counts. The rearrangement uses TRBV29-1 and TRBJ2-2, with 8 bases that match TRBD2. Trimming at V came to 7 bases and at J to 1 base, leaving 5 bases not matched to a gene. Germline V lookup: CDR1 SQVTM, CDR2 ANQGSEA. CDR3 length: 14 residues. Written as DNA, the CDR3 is TGCAGCGCCCCGGGGGGGGAGAACACCGGGGAGCTGTTTTTT. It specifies CSAPGGENTGELFF.

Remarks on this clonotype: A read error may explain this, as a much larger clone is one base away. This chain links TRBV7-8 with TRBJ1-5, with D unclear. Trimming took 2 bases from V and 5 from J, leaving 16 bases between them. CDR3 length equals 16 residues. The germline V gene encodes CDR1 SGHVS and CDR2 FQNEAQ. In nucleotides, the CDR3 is TGTGCCAGCAGCTTAAAGGAGGCAGGTCTCTATCAGCCCCAGCATTTT. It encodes CASSLKEAGLYQPQHF.

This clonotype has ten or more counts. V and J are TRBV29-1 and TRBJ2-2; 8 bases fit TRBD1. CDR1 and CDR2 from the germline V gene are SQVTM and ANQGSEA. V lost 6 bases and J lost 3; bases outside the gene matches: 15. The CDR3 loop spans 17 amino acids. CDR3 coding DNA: TGCAGCGTACTAAAAGTCCTGGACAGGGAGGACACCGGGGAGCTGTTTTTT. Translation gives CSVLKVLDREDTGELFF.

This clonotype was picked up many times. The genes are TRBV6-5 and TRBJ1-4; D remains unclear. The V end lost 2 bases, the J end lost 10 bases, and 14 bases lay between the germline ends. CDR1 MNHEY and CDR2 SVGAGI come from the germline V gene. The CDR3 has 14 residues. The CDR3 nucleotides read TGTGCCAGCAGTTACGGCAGCGGCGGGGTAAAACTGTTTTTT. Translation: CASSYGSGGVKLFF.

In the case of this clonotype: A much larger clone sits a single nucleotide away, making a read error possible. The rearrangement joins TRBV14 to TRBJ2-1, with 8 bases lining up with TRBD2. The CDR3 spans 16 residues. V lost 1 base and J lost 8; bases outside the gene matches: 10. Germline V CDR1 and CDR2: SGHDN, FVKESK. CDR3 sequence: CASSQVVTGGPDEQFF. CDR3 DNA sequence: TGTGCCAGCAGCCAAGTTGTCACGGGAGGGCCGGATGAGCAGTTCTTC.

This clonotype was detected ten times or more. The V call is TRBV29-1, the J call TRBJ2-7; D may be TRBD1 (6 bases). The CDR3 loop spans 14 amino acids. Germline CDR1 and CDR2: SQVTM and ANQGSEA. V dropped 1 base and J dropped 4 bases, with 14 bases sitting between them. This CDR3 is CSVEGTGFEYEQYF. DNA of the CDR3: TGCAGCGTTGAAGGTACAGGGTTCGAGTACGAGCAGTACTTC.

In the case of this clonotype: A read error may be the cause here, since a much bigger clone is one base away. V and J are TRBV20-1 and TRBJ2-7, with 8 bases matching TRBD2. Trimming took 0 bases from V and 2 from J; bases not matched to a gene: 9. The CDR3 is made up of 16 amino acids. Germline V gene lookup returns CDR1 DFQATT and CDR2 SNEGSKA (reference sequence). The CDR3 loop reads CSARDPTGGEPYEQYF. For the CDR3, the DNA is TGCAGTGCTAGAGATCCTACGGGGGGGGAGCCCTACGAGCAGTACTTC.

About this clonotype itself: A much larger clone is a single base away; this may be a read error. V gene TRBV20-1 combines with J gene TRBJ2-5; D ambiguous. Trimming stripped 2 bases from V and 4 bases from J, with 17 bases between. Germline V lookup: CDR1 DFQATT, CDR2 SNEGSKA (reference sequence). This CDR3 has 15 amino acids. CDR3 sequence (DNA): TGCAGTGCTAGAAATCTGTTAAGGGTGCCAGAGACCCAGTACTTC. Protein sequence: CSARNLLRVPETQYF.

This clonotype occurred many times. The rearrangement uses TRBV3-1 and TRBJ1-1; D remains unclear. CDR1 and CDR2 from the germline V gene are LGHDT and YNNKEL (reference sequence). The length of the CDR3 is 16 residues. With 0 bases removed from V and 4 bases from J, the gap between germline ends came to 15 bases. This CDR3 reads CASSQDHLGLVTEAFF. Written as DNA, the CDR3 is TGTGCCAGCAGCCAAGATCACCTCGGTTTGGTCACTGAAGCTTTCTTT.

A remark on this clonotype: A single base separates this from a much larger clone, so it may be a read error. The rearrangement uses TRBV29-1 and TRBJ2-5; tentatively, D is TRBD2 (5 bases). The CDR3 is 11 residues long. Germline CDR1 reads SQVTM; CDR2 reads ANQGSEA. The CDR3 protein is CIVEEGYRQYF. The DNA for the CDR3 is TGCATCGTTGAAGAGGGCTACCGGCAGTACTTC.

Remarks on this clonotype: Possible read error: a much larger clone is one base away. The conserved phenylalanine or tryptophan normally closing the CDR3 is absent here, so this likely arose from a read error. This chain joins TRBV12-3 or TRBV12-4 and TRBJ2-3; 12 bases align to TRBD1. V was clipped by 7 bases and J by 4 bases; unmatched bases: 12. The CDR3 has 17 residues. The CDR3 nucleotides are TGTGCCAGCACTTTCGGGACAGGGGGCATGGGGGCAGATACGCAGTATCTT. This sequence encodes CASTFGTGGMGADTQYL.

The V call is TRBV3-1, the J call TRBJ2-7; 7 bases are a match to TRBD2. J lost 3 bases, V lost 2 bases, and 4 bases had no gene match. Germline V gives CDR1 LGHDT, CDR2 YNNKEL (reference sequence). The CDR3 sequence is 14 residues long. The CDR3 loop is CASSQLSSGYEQYF. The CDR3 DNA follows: TGTGCCAGCAGCCAACTGTCTAGCGGCTACGAGCAGTACTTC.

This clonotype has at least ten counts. The CDR3 nucleotides are TGTGCCAGCCACACCAAATGGGGAGAGGGCACAGATACGCAGTATTTT. The encoded protein is CASHTKWGEGTDTQYF. This chain connects TRBV18 to TRBJ2-3; D is perhaps TRBD2 (5 bases). V lost 8 bases, J lost 1 base, and 19 bases lay in between. This CDR3 contains 16 residues. Germline-derived CDR1 and CDR2 are KGHSH and LQKENI.

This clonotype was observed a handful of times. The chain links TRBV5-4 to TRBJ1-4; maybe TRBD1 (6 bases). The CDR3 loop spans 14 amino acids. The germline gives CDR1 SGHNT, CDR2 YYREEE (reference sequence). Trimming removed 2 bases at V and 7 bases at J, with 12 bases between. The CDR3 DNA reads TGTGCCAGCAGCTTATCTCAGGGGAGTGAAAAACTGTTTTTT. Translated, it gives CASSLSQGSEKLFF. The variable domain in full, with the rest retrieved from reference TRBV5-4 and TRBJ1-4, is ETGVTQSPTHLIKTRGQQVTLRCSSQSGHNTVSWYQQALGQGPQFIFQYYREEENGRGNFPPRFSGLQFPNYSSELNVNALELDDSALYLCASSLSQGSEKLFFGSGTQLSVL.

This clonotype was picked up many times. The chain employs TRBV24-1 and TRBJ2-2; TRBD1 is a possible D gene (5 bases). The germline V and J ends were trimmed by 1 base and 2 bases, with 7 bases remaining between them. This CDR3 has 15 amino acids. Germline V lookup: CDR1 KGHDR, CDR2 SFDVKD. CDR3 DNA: TGTGCCACCAGTGATTTCAGGGCCAACACCGGGGAGCTGTTTTTT. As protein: CATSDFRANTGELFF.

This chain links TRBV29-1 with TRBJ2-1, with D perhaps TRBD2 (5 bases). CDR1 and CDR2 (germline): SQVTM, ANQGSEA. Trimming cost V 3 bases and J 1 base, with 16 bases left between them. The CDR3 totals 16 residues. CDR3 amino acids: CSVEIVRTSSYNEQFF. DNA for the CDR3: TGCAGCGTTGAGATCGTAAGGACTTCTTCCTACAATGAGCAGTTCTTC.